This TCR beta chain was identified during a study of blood T cell repertoires in COVID-19. Study at large: T cells, B-cell-depleted T cells, or PBMCs provided the cDNA or gDNA that served as material.

Profiled with immunoSEQ multiplex PCR; TCRdb holds only in-frame clones, not every one. The sample holds about 62,000 clones, 85% to 90% seen once. V gave up 2 bases and J gave up 2 bases; unmatched junction bases: 8. Per the germline V gene, CDR1 is GTSNPN and CDR2 is SVGIG (reference sequence). The CDR3 runs to 17 residues. This receptor was obtained from a woman in her sixties with COVID-19, enrolled during active disease. The J gene is TRBJ2-6, the V gene TRBV30, with 8 positions matching TRBD1. The sequenced sample consisted of peripheral blood. CDR3 DNA: TGTGCCTGGAGTCTCCAGGGGGCGAGTCCTGGGGCCAACGTCCTGACTTTC. Protein product: CAWSLQGASPGANVLTF.